Each of the 29 T cell receptor beta chains below was sequenced from the same sample in a study of blood T cell repertoires in COVID-19. Repertoires were generated with immunoSEQ multiplex PCR, while TCRdb's copy carries only in-frame clones and drops some. The sample lists tens of thousands of clones; roughly nine tenths were seen once. Material: peripheral blood. These receptor sequences come from a woman between 45 and 60 years old with COVID-19, enrolled during active disease.

This clone was seen just once. The chain recombines TRBV28 with TRBJ2-4; a weak D match, TRBD1 (6 bases). Deletions cut 5 bases from V and 0 bases from J, with 20 bases between. This CDR3 comprises 18 residues. The germline V gene encodes CDR1 MDHEN and CDR2 SYDVKM. CDR3 in amino acids: CASSPGRGGPLAKNIQYF. CDR3 coding DNA: TGTGCCAGCAGTCCCGGCAGGGGCGGACCACTAGCCAAAAACATTCAGTACTTC.

This clone was counted only a few times. Germline is not matched at one junction end, which may reflect a read error. This chain uses TRBV6-6 with TRBJ2-7; D is uncertain. From germline, CDR1 is MNHNY and CDR2 SVGAGI (reference sequence). The CDR3 spans 12 residues. The CDR3 DNA is TGTGCCAGCAGCCCACCCTCCTACGGGCAGTACTTC. It specifies CASSPPSYGQYF.

The rearrangement joins TRBV5-1 to TRBJ2-1; 9 nucleotides align to TRBD2. The trim removed 0 bases at V and 8 bases at J, leaving 9 bases unmatched. Germline V gene lookup returns CDR1 SGHRS and CDR2 YFSETQ. The CDR3 sequence is 16 residues long. The CDR3 sequence is CASSLALAGFSDEQFF. CDR3 nucleotides: TGCGCCAGCAGCTTGGCCCTAGCGGGATTTTCGGATGAGCAGTTCTTC.

The V and J genes are TRBV7-9 and TRBJ2-7; weak D call: TRBD1 (5 bases). Germline V gives CDR1 SEHNR, CDR2 FQNEAQ (reference sequence). The CDR3 extends over 14 amino acids. V shed 4 bases and J shed 11 bases, with 21 bases lying between them. The CDR3 bases are TGTGCCAGCAGCTCCTCACCCCACCAGGGATTGGAGTACTTC. Its translation is CASSSSPHQGLEYF.

The V call is TRBV19, the J call TRBJ2-3, with D possibly matching TRBD2 (6 bases). The CDR3 contains 14 residues. Germline CDR1 reads LNHDA; CDR2 reads SQIVND (reference sequence). The germline V and J ends were trimmed by 1 base and 5 bases, with 10 bases remaining between them. The CDR3 is CASSIATGVDTQYF. The CDR3 DNA reads TGTGCCAGTAGTATAGCGACGGGGGTAGATACGCAGTATTTT.

The chain couples TRBV30 to TRBJ1-3; no reliable D call. Germline assignment: CDR1 GTSNPN and CDR2 SVGIG (reference sequence). The CDR3 runs 12 residues. V was cut by 0 bases and J by 3 bases, with 3 bases left in between. The CDR3 region is CAWSVLGNTIYF. As DNA, the CDR3 is TGTGCCTGGAGTGTACTTGGAAACACCATATATTTT.

The chain is built from TRBV24-1 and TRBJ2-2; 8 bases fit TRBD2. The CDR3 runs 16 residues. Per the germline V gene, CDR1 is KGHDR and CDR2 is SFDVKD. V lost 7 bases, J lost 1 base, and 7 bases stayed unmatched. The CDR3 DNA follows: TGTGCCACCAGGGAGCGGGGGCAGGGGAACACCGGGGAGCTGTTTTTT. Its protein is CATRERGQGNTGELFF.

This clone was seen only a few times. The chain joins TRBV11-2 to TRBJ2-3; D might be TRBD2 (5 bases). V lost 4 bases to trimming and J lost 0 bases, with 14 bases between them. The germline V gene encodes CDR1 SGHAT and CDR2 FQNNGV. This CDR3 is built from 16 residues. CDR3 protein: CASSSLRAFSTDTQYF. CDR3 in DNA: TGTGCCAGCAGCTCCCTGAGGGCTTTTAGCACAGATACGCAGTATTTT.

The V call is TRBV28, the J call TRBJ1-5, with no clear D. The CDR3 consists of 16 residues. Trimming took 3 bases from V and 2 from J, leaving 14 bases between them. Germline values: CDR1 MDHEN, CDR2 SYDVKM. The CDR3: CASSFTAGLGNQPQHF. CDR3 in DNA: TGTGCCAGCAGTTTCACCGCAGGATTGGGCAATCAGCCCCAGCATTTT.

In this sample, this clone turned up once. The genes are TRBV23-1 and TRBJ2-1, with 7 bases identical to TRBD1. TRBV23-1 counts as an open reading frame of uncertain function. The CDR3 runs to 15 residues. The V and J ends lost 9 bases and 4 bases, in that order; junction bases with no gene match: 12. The CDR3 coding sequence is TGCGCCAGGACAACGGGACAGCCTACTTACAATGAGCAGTTCTTC. Protein product: CARTTGQPTYNEQFF.

The chain links TRBV20-1 to TRBJ1-3, with D hard to call. Germline lookup yields CDR1 DFQATT and CDR2 SNEGSKA (reference sequence). V lost 3 bases and J lost 0, with 12 bases in between. CDR3 size: 15 residues. The CDR3 DNA sequence: TGCAGTGCTAGTCATCGTGGTAGCTCTGGAAACACCATATATTTT. The encoded protein is CSASHRGSSGNTIYF.

The V and J genes are TRBV5-1 and TRBJ2-1, with D uncertain. The CDR3 has 14 residues. In germline, CDR1 is SGHRS, CDR2 YFSETQ. Between the trimmed V and J ends, which lost 7 bases and 0 bases, there was a span of 11 bases. CDR3 DNA: TGCGCCAGCGTGCCCGGGTACTCCTACAATGAGCAGTTCTTC. Translation gives CASVPGYSYNEQFF.

This clone was counted a single time. V and J are TRBV1 and TRBJ2-3; the tabulated D call, TRBD2, remains unverified against the DNA. TRBV1 is deemed a pseudogene. CDR3 size: 14 residues. The CDR3 region has the DNA TGCACCAGCGAGGTAGCGGGAGCTTGGGATACGCAGTATTTT. Translated, it gives CTSEVAGAWDTQYF.

This chain joins TRBV28 and TRBJ2-5; D perhaps matches TRBD1 (5 bases). The CDR3 covers 16 residues. V dropped 8 bases and J dropped 0 bases, with 19 bases sitting between them. The germline V gene has CDR1 MDHEN and CDR2 SYDVKM. The CDR3 loop reads CASPLEGATYQETQYF. CDR3 nucleotides: TGTGCCAGCCCTCTGGAAGGGGCTACGTACCAAGAGACCCAGTACTTC.

The chain links TRBV6-1 to TRBJ2-1, with D possibly TRBD1 on 5 matching bases. The CDR3 runs to 12 residues. V was shortened by 0 bases and J by 10 bases, with 7 bases between the two germline ends. From germline, CDR1 is MNHNS and CDR2 SASEGT. In nucleotides, the CDR3 is TGTGCCAGCAGTGAAGCGAACAGGGAGCAGTTCTTC. Protein: CASSEANREQFF.

This chain connects TRBV27 to TRBJ1-5; no firm D call. Trimming cost V 4 bases and J 7 bases, with 11 bases left between them. CDR3 length: 13 amino acids. CDR1 is MNHEY, CDR2 SMNVEV, per germline (reference sequence). As DNA, the CDR3 is TGTGCCAGCAGTTCGGTAGTCCGACAGCCCCAGCATTTT. The encoded protein is CASSSVVRQPQHF.

In its sample, this clone was seen once. This sequence joins TRBV11-3 and TRBJ2-3, with no clear D. The CDR3 length is 15 residues. The V end lost 2 bases, the J end lost 4 bases, and 13 bases lay between the germline ends. Germline CDR1 reads SGHNT; CDR2 reads YENEEA. The CDR3 sequence: CASSLFSGGPDTQYF. The CDR3 DNA reads TGTGCCAGCAGCTTATTCAGTGGTGGCCCAGATACGCAGTATTTT.

CDR3 residues: CASGGVANEQFF. The CDR3, as DNA: TGTGCCAGCGGAGGGGTGGCCAATGAGCAGTTCTTC. The chain uses TRBV5-4 and TRBJ2-1; D is possibly TRBD2 (6 bases). Germline V gene lookup returns CDR1 SGHNT and CDR2 YYREEE (reference sequence). CDR3 length: 12 residues. With 7 bases removed from V and 6 bases from J, the gap between germline ends came to 11 bases. Together with reference TRBV5-4 and TRBJ2-1, the CDR3 gives the full variable domain: ETGVTQSPTHLIKTRGQQVTLRCSSQSGHNTVSWYQQALGQGPQFIFQYYREEENGRGNFPPRFSGLQFPNYSSELNVNALELDDSALYLCASGGVANEQFFGPGTRLTVL.

The rearrangement uses TRBV30 and TRBJ2-4; TRBD2 matches 7 bases. CDR1 is GTSNPN, CDR2 SVGIG, per germline (reference sequence). Trimming took 1 base from V and 12 from J; bases not matched to a gene: 6. This CDR3 comprises 12 residues. CDR3: CAWSAREGGQYF. DNA of the CDR3: TGTGCCTGGAGTGCGAGGGAGGGTGGTCAGTACTTC.

This chain joins TRBV28 and TRBJ1-2, with a tentative D call TRBD1 (5 bases). Trimming removed 7 bases at V and 2 bases at J, with 14 bases between. This CDR3 has 14 amino acids. Germline assignment: CDR1 MDHEN and CDR2 SYDVKM. The CDR3 loop is CASTNLGLNYGYTF. The CDR3 DNA is TGTGCCAGCACCAATCTGGGGCTAAACTATGGCTACACCTTC.

This clone was seen only once. The rearrangement links TRBV11-3 to TRBJ2-1; 8 positions agree with TRBD2. CDR3 length: 15 amino acids. The V segment lost 1 base and the J segment 10 bases; nucleotides outside the gene matches: 9. CDR1 is SGHNT and CDR2 is YENEEA in the germline V gene. DNA of the CDR3: TGTGCCAGCAGCTTAGTCCAAGCGGGAGTAGACGAGCAGTTCTTC. It translates to CASSLVQAGVDEQFF.

The gene calls are TRBV5-1 and TRBJ2-3; 7 positions match TRBD1. The V gene end was trimmed by 5 bases and the J gene end by 0 bases; junction bases not matched to a gene: 12. The CDR3 contains 17 residues. The germline V gene encodes CDR1 SGHRS and CDR2 YFSETQ. This CDR3 reads CASSLWAGTASTDTQYF. The DNA for the CDR3 is TGCGCCAGCAGTTTATGGGCCGGGACAGCTAGCACAGATACGCAGTATTTT.

The rearrangement uses TRBV19 and TRBJ2-1; D unclear. CDR1 LNHDA and CDR2 SQIVND come from the germline V gene (reference sequence). This CDR3 spans 15 amino acids. Between the trimmed V and J ends, which lost 4 bases and 1 base, there was a span of 11 bases. CDR3 DNA: TGTGCCAGTAGTACAAGAGCGAGGTCCTACAATGAGCAGTTCTTC. It is translated as CASSTRARSYNEQFF.

The gene calls are TRBV7-9 and TRBJ2-7; tentatively, D is TRBD2 (6 bases). V lost 7 bases to trimming and J lost 2 bases, with 9 bases between them. This CDR3 has 12 residues. Germline lookup yields CDR1 SEHNR and CDR2 FQNEAQ (reference sequence). CDR3: CASMEGTYEQYF. CDR3 in DNA: TGTGCCAGCATGGAGGGAACCTACGAGCAGTACTTC. The whole variable domain, filled in from reference TRBV7-9 and TRBJ2-7, reads DTGVSQNPRHKITKRGQNVTFRCDPISEHNRLYWYRQTLGQGPEFLTYFQNEAQLEKSRLLSDRFSAERPKGSFSTLEIQRTEQGDSAMYLCASMEGTYEQYFGPGTRLTVT.

The V and J genes are TRBV7-9 and TRBJ1-6; 8 bases agree with TRBD1. The CDR3 loop spans 15 amino acids. In germline, CDR1 is SEHNR, CDR2 FQNEAQ (reference sequence). The junction had 3 bases not matched to a gene; V was cut back by 5 bases and J by 3 bases. This CDR3 is CASSPGTGYNSPLHF. CDR3 in DNA: TGTGCCAGCAGCCCCGGGACAGGCTATAATTCACCCCTCCACTTT. The entire variable domain, with the rest obtained from reference TRBV7-9 and TRBJ1-6, is as follows: DTGVSQNPRHKITKRGQNVTFRCDPISEHNRLYWYRQTLGQGPEFLTYFQNEAQLEKSRLLSDRFSAERPKGSFSTLEIQRTEQGDSAMYLCASSPGTGYNSPLHFGNGTRLTVT.

The CDR3 DNA sequence: TGTGCCAGCAGGTCGACCAACAGGGAAGCTTTCTTT. Translation: CASRSTNREAFF. The chain combines TRBV6-5 with TRBJ1-1; D perhaps matches TRBD1 (5 bases). This CDR3 has 12 residues. The ends were cut back, 6 bases at V and 8 bases at J, with 13 bases in the middle. The germline V gene has CDR1 MNHEY and CDR2 SVGAGI.

V is TRBV28 and J is TRBJ2-2; tentatively, D is TRBD2 (5 bases). There are 19 residues in the CDR3. Deletions cut 3 bases from V and 0 bases from J, with 20 bases between. CDR1 and CDR2 from the germline V gene are MDHEN and SYDVKM. CDR3 nucleotide sequence: TGTGCCAGCAGTTTGCTGTGGGCGGAGGACCCTGCGAACACCGGGGAGCTGTTTTTT. This encodes CASSLLWAEDPANTGELFF. The variable domain in full, with the rest retrieved from reference TRBV28 and TRBJ2-2, is DVKVTQSSRYLVKRTGEKVFLECVQDMDHENMFWYRQDPGLGLRLIYFSYDVKMKEKGDIPEGYSVSREKKERFSLILESASTNQTSMYLCASSLLWAEDPANTGELFFGEGSRLTVL.

V gene TRBV11-2 combines with J gene TRBJ2-1; maybe TRBD1 (6 bases). Germline CDR1 SGHAT, CDR2 FQNNGV. The V end lost 1 base, the J end lost 6 bases, and 19 bases lay between the germline ends. This CDR3 is 17 amino acids long. CDR3 in amino acids: CASSLARGGSGPNEQFF. The CDR3 nucleotides read TGTGCCAGCAGCTTAGCTCGAGGGGGTTCGGGGCCCAATGAGCAGTTCTTC.

V usage is TRBV5-1 and J usage is TRBJ2-7; D is possibly TRBD2 (6 bases). Trimming pared 2 bases from V and 7 bases from J, leaving 19 bases between. The CDR3 has 15 residues. CDR1 is SGHRS and CDR2 is YFSETQ in the germline V gene. CDR3 protein: CASSLPRGSMREQYF. Here the CDR3 DNA reads TGCGCCAGCAGCTTACCCCGGGGGTCTATGAGAGAGCAGTACTTC.